This T cell receptor (beta chain) is drawn from a study of cytotoxic CD8 clonotypes in ibrutinib-treated CLL. Study-wide results and limits: Clonality rose at ibrutinib response and fell back toward baseline at progression. Baseline values of clonality outstripped age-matched healthy donors and followed circulating CD8+ T-cell counts.

With 0 bases removed from V and 10 bases from J, the gap between germline ends came to 11 bases. The CDR3 runs to 13 residues. Germline values: CDR1 SGHRS, CDR2 YFSETQ. Libraries were prepared by immunoSEQ multiplex PCR; TCRdb keeps only in-frame clonotypes and omits some of them. The sample shows about 200,000 clones, 55% to 85% of them seen only once. This clone turned up a few times. Its matching antigen is unknown. The gene calls are TRBV5-1 and TRBJ2-1; D unclear. The source is a human donor with chronic lymphocytic leukemia. The sequences come from PBMCs, collected after 24 months of ibrutinib treatment. CDR3 protein: CASSLESRSEQFF. The CDR3 DNA reads as TGCGCCAGCAGCTTGGAGTCTCGCTCCGAGCAGTTCTTC.